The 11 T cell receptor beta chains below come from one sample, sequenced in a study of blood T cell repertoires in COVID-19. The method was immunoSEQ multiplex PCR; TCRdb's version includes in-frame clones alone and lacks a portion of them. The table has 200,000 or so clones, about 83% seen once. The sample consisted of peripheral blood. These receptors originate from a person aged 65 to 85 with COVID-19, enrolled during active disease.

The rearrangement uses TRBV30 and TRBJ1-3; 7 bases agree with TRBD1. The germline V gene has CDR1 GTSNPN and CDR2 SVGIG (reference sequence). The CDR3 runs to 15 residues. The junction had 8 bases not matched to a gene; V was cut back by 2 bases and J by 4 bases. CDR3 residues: CAWSRDRVRGNTIYF. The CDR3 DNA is TGTGCCTGGAGTAGAGACAGGGTTAGAGGAAACACCATATATTTT.

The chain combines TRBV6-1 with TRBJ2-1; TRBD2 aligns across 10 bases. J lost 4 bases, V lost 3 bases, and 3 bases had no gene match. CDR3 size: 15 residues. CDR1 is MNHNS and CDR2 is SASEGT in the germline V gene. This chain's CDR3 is CASSDLAGAYNEQFF. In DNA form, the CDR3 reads TGTGCCAGCAGTGACCTAGCGGGAGCTTACAATGAGCAGTTCTTC.

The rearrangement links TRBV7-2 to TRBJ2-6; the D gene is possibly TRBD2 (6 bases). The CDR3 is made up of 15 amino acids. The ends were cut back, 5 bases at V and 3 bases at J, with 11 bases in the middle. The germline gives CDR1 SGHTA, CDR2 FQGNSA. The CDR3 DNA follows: TGTGCCAGCAGCCCGGAGGGCCTTGGGGCCAACGTCCTGACTTTC. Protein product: CASSPEGLGANVLTF.

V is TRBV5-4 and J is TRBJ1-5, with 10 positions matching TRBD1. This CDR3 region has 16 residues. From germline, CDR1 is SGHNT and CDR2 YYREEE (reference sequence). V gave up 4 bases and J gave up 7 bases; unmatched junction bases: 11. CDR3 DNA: TGTGCCAGCAGCGCATATGGACAGGGGGGTCGCCAGCCCCAGCATTTT. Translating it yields CASSAYGQGGRQPQHF.

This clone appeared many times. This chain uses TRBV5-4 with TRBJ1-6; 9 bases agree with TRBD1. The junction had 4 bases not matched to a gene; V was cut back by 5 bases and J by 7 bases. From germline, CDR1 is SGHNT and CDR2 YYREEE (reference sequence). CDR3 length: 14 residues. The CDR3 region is CASRSGTGNSPLHF. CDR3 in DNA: TGTGCCAGCAGGTCCGGGACAGGGAATTCACCCCTCCACTTT.

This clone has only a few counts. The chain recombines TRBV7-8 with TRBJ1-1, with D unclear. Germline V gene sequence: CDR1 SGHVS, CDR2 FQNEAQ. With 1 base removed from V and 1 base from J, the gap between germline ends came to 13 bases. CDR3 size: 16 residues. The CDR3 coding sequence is TGTGCCAGCAGCTTAGATGTTGTGGGCTGGAACACTGAAGCTTTCTTT. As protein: CASSLDVVGWNTEAFF.

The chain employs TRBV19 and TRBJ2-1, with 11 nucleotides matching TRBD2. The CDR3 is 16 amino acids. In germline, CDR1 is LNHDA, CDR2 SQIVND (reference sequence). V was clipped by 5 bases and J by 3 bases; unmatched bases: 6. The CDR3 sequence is CASSGITSGSYNEQFF. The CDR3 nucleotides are TGTGCCAGTAGTGGCATAACTAGCGGGAGCTACAATGAGCAGTTCTTC.

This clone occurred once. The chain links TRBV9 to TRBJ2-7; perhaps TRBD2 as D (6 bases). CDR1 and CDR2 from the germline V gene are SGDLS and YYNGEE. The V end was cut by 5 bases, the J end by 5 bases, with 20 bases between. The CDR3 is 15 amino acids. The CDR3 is CASSGPAGLIHEQYF. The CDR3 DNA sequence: TGTGCCAGCAGTGGTCCGGCGGGATTAATCCACGAGCAGTACTTC.

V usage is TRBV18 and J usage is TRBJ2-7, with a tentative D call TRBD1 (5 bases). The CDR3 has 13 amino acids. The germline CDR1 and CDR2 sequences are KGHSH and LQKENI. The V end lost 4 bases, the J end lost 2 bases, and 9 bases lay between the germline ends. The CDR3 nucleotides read TGTGCCAGCTCACTGGGGCAGACCTACGAGCAGTACTTC. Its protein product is CASSLGQTYEQYF.

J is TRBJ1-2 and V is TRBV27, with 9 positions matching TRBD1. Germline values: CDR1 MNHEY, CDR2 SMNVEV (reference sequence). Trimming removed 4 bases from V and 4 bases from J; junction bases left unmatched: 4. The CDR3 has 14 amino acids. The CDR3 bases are TGTGCCAGCAGTTCGGGACAGGGACCCTATGGCTACACCTTC. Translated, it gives CASSSGQGPYGYTF.

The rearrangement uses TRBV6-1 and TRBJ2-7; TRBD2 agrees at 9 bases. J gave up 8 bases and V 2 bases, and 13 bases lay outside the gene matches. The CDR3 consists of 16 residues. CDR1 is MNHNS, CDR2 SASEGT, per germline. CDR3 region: CASSERAGGRVQKQYF. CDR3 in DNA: TGTGCCAGCAGTGAAAGGGCGGGGGGGCGCGTTCAAAAGCAGTACTTC.